The 21 T cell receptor beta chains below were found in one sample sequenced in a study of cytomegalovirus exposure and HLA in healthy donors. Some clones are missing from TCRdb's copy, which holds only in-frame ones; the method was immunoSEQ multiplex PCR. The sample includes 150,000 to 170,000 clones, around nine tenths seen only once; the top ten take approximately 20%. The sequencing sample was made of PBMCs. The receptors derive from a man younger than 30 in good health and CMV-seropositive.

The genes are TRBV30 and TRBJ1-2, with D perhaps TRBD1 (5 bases). CDR3 size: 12 residues. CDR1 and CDR2 from the germline V gene are GTSNPN and SVGIG (reference sequence). V was cut by 1 base and J by 2 bases, with 5 bases left in between. The DNA of the CDR3 is TGTGCCTGGAGTGGACAGAACTATGGCTACACCTTC. This translates into CAWSGQNYGYTF.

The CDR3 here is CASSIGAGAEAFF. CDR3 DNA: TGTGCCAGTAGTATAGGGGCCGGGGCTGAAGCTTTCTTT. J is TRBJ1-1 and V is TRBV19; D is undetermined. Germline V gives CDR1 LNHDA, CDR2 SQIVND (reference sequence). This CDR3 is 13 amino acids long. V dropped 1 base and J dropped 6 bases, with 9 bases sitting between them.

This chain joins TRBV19 and TRBJ1-5, with a tentative D call TRBD1 (6 bases). V lost 9 bases and J lost 6, with 12 bases in between. Germline V gives CDR1 LNHDA, CDR2 SQIVND (reference sequence). This CDR3 has 12 residues. The CDR3 reads CASLGQVQPQHF. The CDR3 DNA sequence: TGTGCCAGCCTGGGACAAGTTCAGCCCCAGCATTTT.

V and J are TRBV4-3 and TRBJ1-4; tentative D call: TRBD1 (6 bases). Germline V gives CDR1 LGHNA, CDR2 YSLEER. The CDR3 covers 16 residues. V was cut by 1 base and J by 0 bases, with 9 bases left in between. CDR3 DNA: TGCGCCAGCAGCCAAGCCCGGACAGCAACTAATGAAAAACTGTTTTTT. Amino acid sequence: CASSQARTATNEKLFF.

The rearrangement joins TRBV18 to TRBJ1-3; D remains ambiguous. The V and J ends lost 3 bases and 3 bases respectively, with 12 bases between them. This CDR3 is 15 amino acids long. Germline CDR1 KGHSH, CDR2 LQKENI. As DNA, the CDR3 is TGTGCCAGCTCACCGGAGGGTGTAGTTGGAAACACCATATATTTT. Its protein is CASSPEGVVGNTIYF.

Many counts were recorded for this clone. This chain uses TRBV5-4 with TRBJ2-5; D is unresolved. V was clipped by 4 bases and J by 4 bases, with 14 bases between them. CDR1 SGHNT and CDR2 YYREEE come from the germline V gene (reference sequence). CDR3 size: 14 residues. The CDR3 spells CASSPATRGETQYF. Here the CDR3 DNA reads TGTGCCAGCAGCCCCGCGACCCGCGGAGAGACCCAGTACTTC.

The chain joins TRBV2 to TRBJ2-7; no clear D gene. The V end lost 4 bases, the J end lost 3 bases, and 10 bases lay between the germline ends. Germline V gives CDR1 SNHLY, CDR2 FYNNEI. The CDR3 sequence is 13 residues long. CDR3 nucleotides: TGTGCCAGCAGTGGAGTGACATTCTACGAGCAGTACTTC. It yields the protein CASSGVTFYEQYF.

V gene TRBV5-1 combines with J gene TRBJ2-1, with 11 bases lining up with TRBD1. Germline assignment: CDR1 SGHRS and CDR2 YFSETQ. J was trimmed by 9 bases and V by 4 bases; bases with no gene match: 6. The CDR3 has 14 residues. CDR3 sequence reads: CASSGGQGAGEQFF. The CDR3 DNA sequence: TGCGCCAGCAGCGGCGGACAGGGGGCAGGTGAGCAGTTCTTC. Together with reference TRBV5-1 and TRBJ2-1, the CDR3 gives the full variable domain: KAGVTQTPRYLIKTRGQQVTLSCSPISGHRSVSWYQQTPGQGLQFLFEYFSETQRNKGNFPGRFSGRQFSNSRSEMNVSTLELGDSALYLCASSGGQGAGEQFFGPGTRLTVL.

The chain employs TRBV30 and TRBJ1-5; no clear D. The CDR3 spans 14 residues. Germline CDR1 reads GTSNPN; CDR2 reads SVGIG (reference sequence). Trimming pared 1 base from V and 0 bases from J, leaving 7 bases between. CDR3: CAWSGGYSNQPQHF. The CDR3 DNA reads TGTGCCTGGAGTGGAGGATATAGCAATCAGCCCCAGCATTTT.

The V call is TRBV13, the J call TRBJ2-7; D is unresolved. Germline V gene sequence: CDR1 PRHDT, CDR2 FYEKMQ (reference sequence). The CDR3 extends over 13 amino acids. V gave up 3 bases and J gave up 3 bases, with 9 bases separating them. The CDR3 bases are TGTGCCAGCAGCTTCCGACTTGGCTACGAGCAGTACTTC. Its translation is CASSFRLGYEQYF.

This clone appeared once. The rearrangement joins TRBV6-5 to TRBJ2-7; 11 bases align to TRBD1. V lost 10 bases to trimming and J lost 3 bases; unmatched junction nucleotides: 8. Germline CDR1 is MNHEY and CDR2 is SVGAGI. The CDR3 length is 14 residues. As DNA, the CDR3 is TGTGCCACATCTTGGGGGACAGGGGGCTACGAGCAGTACTTC. Its translation is CATSWGTGGYEQYF.

This chain uses TRBV14 with TRBJ2-7, with D perhaps matching TRBD1 (5 bases). V was trimmed by 0 bases and J by 10 bases, leaving 10 bases between them. There are 12 residues in the CDR3. Germline V gene data show CDR1 as SGHDN and CDR2 as FVKESK. The CDR3 DNA sequence: TGTGCCAGCAGCCAAGATATAGGGGTTCAGTACTTC. Translated: CASSQDIGVQYF.

This clone was recorded once. The V gene is TRBV7-3, the J gene TRBJ1-2, with D possibly TRBD1 on 5 matching bases. V was trimmed by 0 bases and J by 4 bases, leaving 9 bases between them. The germline V gene has CDR1 SGHTA and CDR2 FQGTGA. The CDR3 consists of 14 residues. The CDR3 sequence is CASSLTTEGYGYTF. CDR3 nucleotide sequence: TGTGCCAGCAGCTTAACGACAGAAGGCTATGGCTACACCTTC.

V and J are TRBV6-1 and TRBJ2-7, with 12 bases matching TRBD2. The CDR3 has 14 amino acids. The V and J ends lost 4 bases and 4 bases, in that order; junction bases with no gene match: 2. Germline V gene lookup returns CDR1 MNHNS and CDR2 SASEGT. The CDR3, as DNA: TGTGCCAGCAGTGGGACTAGCGGGGCTTACGAGCAGTACTTC. This codes for CASSGTSGAYEQYF.

J is TRBJ1-1 and V is TRBV11-1; 9 positions agree with TRBD1. This CDR3 region has 16 residues. Germline-derived CDR1 and CDR2 are SGHAT and FQDESV (reference sequence). Trimming cost V 0 bases and J 5 bases; bases outside gene matches: 7. The CDR3 spells CASSLALGTGHTEAFF. In DNA form, the CDR3 reads TGTGCCAGCAGCTTAGCCTTGGGGACAGGGCATACTGAAGCTTTCTTT.

The chain employs TRBV5-6 and TRBJ2-7, with D possibly matching TRBD1 (5 bases). V was pared by 7 bases and J by 2 bases, with 13 bases between. Germline assignment: CDR1 SGHDT and CDR2 YYEEEE. This CDR3 region has 13 residues. For the CDR3, the DNA is TGTGCCAGCTGTAGGGGTGGGGCCTACGAGCAGTACTTC. Translating it yields CASCRGGAYEQYF.

The chain joins TRBV5-1 to TRBJ1-4; D ambiguous. The CDR3 contains 16 residues. Trimming took 0 bases from V and 0 from J, leaving 9 bases between them. Germline lookup yields CDR1 SGHRS and CDR2 YFSETQ. In DNA form, the CDR3 reads TGCGCCAGCAGCTTGGAGTTCGGGACAACTAATGAAAAACTGTTTTTT. Amino acid sequence: CASSLEFGTTNEKLFF.

The chain has TRBV19 and TRBJ1-6; 9 bases map to TRBD1. CDR1 is LNHDA and CDR2 is SQIVND in the germline V gene (reference sequence). V lost 0 bases and J lost 8; bases outside the gene matches: 2. CDR3 length: 15 amino acids. Here the CDR3 reads CASSIEGTGYSPLHF. The CDR3 coding sequence is TGTGCCAGTAGTATAGAAGGGACAGGGTATTCACCCCTCCACTTT.

The gene calls are TRBV11-3 and TRBJ1-1; 7 bases fit TRBD1. Germline V gene sequence: CDR1 SGHNT, CDR2 YENEEA. This CDR3 has 16 amino acids. Trimming removed 5 bases from V and 4 bases from J; junction bases left unmatched: 13. The CDR3 sequence: CASSPNHLGGGTEAFF. The CDR3 DNA sequence: TGTGCCAGCAGCCCCAATCACCTAGGGGGCGGCACTGAAGCTTTCTTT.

The J gene is TRBJ2-5, the V gene TRBV2, with no clear D. The CDR3 has 13 amino acids. The V gene lost 3 bases and the J gene lost 3 bases, with 8 bases spanning the gap. In germline, CDR1 is SNHLY, CDR2 FYNNEI. The CDR3 here is CASSEVNKETQYF. The DNA for the CDR3 is TGTGCCAGCAGTGAGGTGAACAAAGAGACCCAGTACTTC.

CDR3 DNA: TGTGCCTGGAGGCGGGGGGGAACATACACAGATACGCAGTATTTT. Protein: CAWRRGGTYTDTQYF. The chain employs TRBV30 and TRBJ2-3; TRBD2 matches 9 bases. The V gene end was trimmed by 3 bases and the J gene end by 2 bases; junction bases not matched to a gene: 6. This CDR3 spans 15 amino acids. From germline, CDR1 is GTSNPN and CDR2 SVGIG (reference sequence).